This is a list of T cell receptor beta chains from one sample in a study of human T cells and chemical hapten exposure. Via MiXCR, TCRdb re-called the RACE reads, giving one row per CDR3 protein. In the table there are some 300,000 distinct CDR3 sequences, about 5% of which are singletons. The sample consisted of whole blood, taken in connection with sensitization to the hapten diphenylcyclopropenone (DPC). Receptors originate from a woman between 18 and 29 years old with alopecia areata. Some clones in this sample may be carry-over from other donors' samples. Each CDR3 is given with its conserved first and last residue.

j_call: TRBJ2-3
v_call: TRBV20-1
cdr3_aa: CSARALAGTTSTDTQYF

j_call: TRBJ2-1
v_call: TRBV2
cdr3_aa: CASKFETNNEQFF

j_call: TRBJ2-3
v_call: TRBV20-1
cdr3_aa: CSARGGGPTDTQYF

j_call: TRBJ1-1
v_call: TRBV12-3/TRBV12-4
cdr3_aa: CASSLFSGVGTEAFF

j_call: TRBJ2-7
v_call: TRBV6-5
cdr3_aa: CASRSLATYEQYF

j_call: TRBJ2-7
v_call: TRBV11-1
cdr3_aa: CASSPSPGQGYEQYF

j_call: TRBJ2-7
v_call: TRBV14
cdr3_aa: CASSQGMTGGWYEQYF

j_call: TRBJ1-1
v_call: TRBV5-1
cdr3_aa: CASSLDAPTGAGEAFF

j_call: TRBJ1-3
v_call: TRBV7-6
cdr3_aa: CASSSRVSSGNTIYF

j_call: TRBJ2-1
v_call: TRBV6-2/TRBV6-3
cdr3_aa: CASSPASGYEQFF

j_call: TRBJ2-1
v_call: TRBV15
cdr3_aa: CATSRDRGSYNEQFF

j_call: TRBJ1-1
v_call: TRBV27
cdr3_aa: CASSLKGADTEAFF

j_call: TRBJ2-7
v_call: TRBV6-5
cdr3_aa: CASSNSLWGYEQYF

j_call: TRBJ1-5
v_call: TRBV3-1
cdr3_aa: CASSRGDRFSNQPQHF

j_call: TRBJ2-7
v_call: TRBV2
cdr3_aa: CASTGDEGSEQYF

j_call: TRBJ2-3
v_call: TRBV28
cdr3_aa: CASSLPTTDTQYF

j_call: TRBJ2-1
v_call: TRBV6-1
cdr3_aa: CASSAGTGTYNEQFF

j_call: TRBJ2-3
v_call: TRBV5-5
cdr3_aa: CASSFASSTDTQYF

j_call: TRBJ2-2
v_call: TRBV20-1
cdr3_aa: CSARDQTGNTGELFF

j_call: TRBJ2-3
v_call: TRBV7-3
cdr3_aa: CASSSRHGGTDTQYF

j_call: TRBJ1-4
v_call: TRBV7-8
cdr3_aa: CASSLRSRATNEKLFF

j_call: TRBJ2-6
v_call: TRBV20-1
cdr3_aa: CSARTGGANVLTF

j_call: TRBJ1-2
v_call: TRBV12-3/TRBV12-4
cdr3_aa: CASSFIQGGGYTF

j_call: TRBJ2-6
v_call: TRBV5-1
cdr3_aa: CASSVAPRTGANVLTF

j_call: TRBJ2-7
v_call: TRBV13
cdr3_aa: CASSLSAGGTYEQYF

j_call: TRBJ2-7
v_call: TRBV4-1
cdr3_aa: CASSQDRNRGYEQYF

j_call: TRBJ2-7
v_call: TRBV27
cdr3_aa: CASMTGGYEQYF

j_call: TRBJ2-7
v_call: TRBV5-6
cdr3_aa: CASGQGSGSYEQYF

j_call: TRBJ2-7
v_call: TRBV20-1
cdr3_aa: CSADPGQTYEQYF

j_call: TRBJ1-5
v_call: TRBV5-5
cdr3_aa: CASSPAGALIQPQHF

j_call: TRBJ2-7
v_call: TRBV20-1
cdr3_aa: CSANKAGGTYEQYF

j_call: TRBJ2-3
v_call: TRBV15
cdr3_aa: CATSRETGQNLVTDTQYF

j_call: TRBJ2-3
v_call: TRBV3-1
cdr3_aa: CASSQEWDRTDTQYF

j_call: TRBJ1-3
v_call: TRBV7-8
cdr3_aa: CASSLELNSGNTIYF

j_call: TRBJ2-3
v_call: TRBV7-2
cdr3_aa: CASSLSGGPRTDTQYF

j_call: TRBJ2-1
v_call: TRBV29-1
cdr3_aa: CSVILRYEQFF

j_call: TRBJ2-7
v_call: TRBV3-1
cdr3_aa: CASSQADYEQYF

j_call: TRBJ2-3
v_call: TRBV12-3/TRBV12-4
cdr3_aa: CASSLTGAKDTQYF

j_call: TRBJ2-3
v_call: TRBV7-8
cdr3_aa: CASSSLLAGVGDTQYF

j_call: TRBJ1-5
v_call: TRBV12-3/TRBV12-4
cdr3_aa: CASSLVWQINQPQHF

j_call: TRBJ2-3
v_call: TRBV7-9
cdr3_aa: CASSLSTSTDTQYF

j_call: TRBJ1-5
v_call: TRBV28
cdr3_aa: CASSLRGLGYLGQPQHF

j_call: TRBJ1-1
v_call: TRBV6-2/TRBV6-3
cdr3_aa: CASSETDPQNTEAFF

j_call: TRBJ2-3
v_call: TRBV5-1
cdr3_aa: CASSLGLAGPSTDTQYF

j_call: TRBJ2-3
v_call: TRBV20-1
cdr3_aa: CSAGLVAASTDTQYF

j_call: TRBJ2-5
v_call: TRBV9
cdr3_aa: CASSSGPYGWEETQYF

j_call: TRBJ2-2
v_call: TRBV6-5
cdr3_aa: CASSYEGGAWELFF

j_call: TRBJ2-3
v_call: TRBV5-6
cdr3_aa: CASSDVSTDTQYF

j_call: TRBJ1-1
v_call: TRBV2
cdr3_aa: CASLIQGNTEAFF

j_call: TRBJ2-6
v_call: TRBV3-1
cdr3_aa: CASSQDSGTGANVLTF

j_call: TRBJ1-2
v_call: TRBV7-2
cdr3_aa: CASSSRDRSYGYTF

j_call: TRBJ2-3
v_call: TRBV5-1
cdr3_aa: CASSLVVAGATDTQYF

j_call: TRBJ2-3
v_call: TRBV7-9
cdr3_aa: CASSSLAVSGGAMDTQYF